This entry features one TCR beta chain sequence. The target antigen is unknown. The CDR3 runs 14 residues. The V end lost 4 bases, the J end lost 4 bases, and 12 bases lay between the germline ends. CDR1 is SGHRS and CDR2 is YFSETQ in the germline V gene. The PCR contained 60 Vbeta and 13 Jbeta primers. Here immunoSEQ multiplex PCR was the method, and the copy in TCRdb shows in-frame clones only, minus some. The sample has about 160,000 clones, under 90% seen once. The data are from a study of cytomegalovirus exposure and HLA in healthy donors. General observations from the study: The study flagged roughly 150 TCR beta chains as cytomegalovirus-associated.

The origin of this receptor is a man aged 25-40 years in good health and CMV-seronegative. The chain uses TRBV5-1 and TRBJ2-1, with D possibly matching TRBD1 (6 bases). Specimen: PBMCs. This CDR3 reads CASSNGTTYNEQFF. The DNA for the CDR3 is TGCGCCAGCAGCAACGGGACAACATACAATGAGCAGTTCTTC.